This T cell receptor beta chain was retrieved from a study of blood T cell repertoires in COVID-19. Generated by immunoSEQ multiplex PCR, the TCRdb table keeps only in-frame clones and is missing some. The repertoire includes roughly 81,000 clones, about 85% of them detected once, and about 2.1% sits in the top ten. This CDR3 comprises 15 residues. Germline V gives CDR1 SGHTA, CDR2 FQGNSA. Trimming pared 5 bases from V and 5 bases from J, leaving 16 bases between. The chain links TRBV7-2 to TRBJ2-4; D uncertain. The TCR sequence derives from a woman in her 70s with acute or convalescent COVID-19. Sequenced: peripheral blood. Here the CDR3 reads CASSPWVGLENIQYF. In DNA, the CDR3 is TGTGCCAGCAGCCCGTGGGTGGGCCTGGAAAACATTCAGTACTTC.